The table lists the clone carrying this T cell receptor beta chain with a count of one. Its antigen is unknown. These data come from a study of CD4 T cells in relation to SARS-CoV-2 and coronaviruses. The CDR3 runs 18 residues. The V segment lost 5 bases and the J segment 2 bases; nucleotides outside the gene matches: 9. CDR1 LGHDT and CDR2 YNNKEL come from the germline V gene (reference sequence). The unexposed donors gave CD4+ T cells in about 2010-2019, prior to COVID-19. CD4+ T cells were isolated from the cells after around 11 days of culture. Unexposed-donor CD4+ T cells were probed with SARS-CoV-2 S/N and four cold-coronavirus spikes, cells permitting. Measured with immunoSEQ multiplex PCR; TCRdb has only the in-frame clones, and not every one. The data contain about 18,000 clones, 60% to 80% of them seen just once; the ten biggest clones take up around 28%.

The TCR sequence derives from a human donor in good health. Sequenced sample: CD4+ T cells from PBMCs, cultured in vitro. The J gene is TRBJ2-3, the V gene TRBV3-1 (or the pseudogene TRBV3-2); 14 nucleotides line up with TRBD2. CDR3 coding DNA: TGTGCCAGCAGCGATAATGGACTAGCGGGAGGATACACAGATACGCAGTATTTT. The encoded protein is CASSDNGLAGGYTDTQYF.